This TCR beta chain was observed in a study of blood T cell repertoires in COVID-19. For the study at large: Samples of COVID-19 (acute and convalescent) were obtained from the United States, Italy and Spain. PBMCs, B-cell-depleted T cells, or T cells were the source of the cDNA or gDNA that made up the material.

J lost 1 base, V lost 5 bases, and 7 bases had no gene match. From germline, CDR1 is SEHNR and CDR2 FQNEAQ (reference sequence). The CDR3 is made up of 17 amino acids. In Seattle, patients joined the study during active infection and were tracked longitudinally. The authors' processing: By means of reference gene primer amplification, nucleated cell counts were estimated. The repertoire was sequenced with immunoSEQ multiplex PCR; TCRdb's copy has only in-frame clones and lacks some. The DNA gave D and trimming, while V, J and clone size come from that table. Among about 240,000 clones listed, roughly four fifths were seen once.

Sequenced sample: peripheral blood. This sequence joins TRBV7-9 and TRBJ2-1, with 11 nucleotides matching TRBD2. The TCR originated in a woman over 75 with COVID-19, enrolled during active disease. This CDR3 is CASSPSRLAGSYNEQFF. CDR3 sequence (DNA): TGTGCCAGCAGCCCAAGCAGACTAGCGGGGTCCTACAATGAGCAGTTCTTC.